This TCR beta chain was sequenced during a study of early T cells in non-severe SARS-CoV-2 infection. A single record per CDR3 protein comes from TCRdb applying MiXCR to the 5' RACE reads. The repertoire has some 50,000 distinct CDR3 sequences, 8.7% of them found once; the top ten carry roughly 4%. This CDR3 is built from 14 residues. Germline V CDR1 and CDR2: LNHDA, SQIVND (reference sequence). The V gene end was trimmed by 6 bases and the J gene end by 5 bases; junction bases not matched to a gene: 8. This sample comprised whole blood, obtained at baseline. The clonotype was recovered from an adult who was a healthcare worker with PCR-confirmed SARS-CoV-2 infection or an uninfected control (not recorded which). This chain uses TRBV19 with TRBJ2-5, with TRBD2 matching over 8 bases. The CDR3 nucleotides are TGTGCCAGTAGCGGGGGGGTACTGTCGGAGACCCAGTACTTC. This sequence encodes CASSGGVLSETQYF.